This TCR beta chain was found in a study of blood T cell repertoires in COVID-19. Study overall: Whether acute or convalescent, the COVID-19 samples came from the United States, Italy and Spain. T cells, B-cell-depleted T cells, or PBMCs provided the cDNA or gDNA that served as material.

In the original processing: Estimates of nucleated cell counts were drawn from the amplification of reference gene primers. Libraries were prepared by immunoSEQ multiplex PCR; TCRdb keeps only in-frame clonotypes and omits some of them. The V and J calls and the clone size are those of that table, but D and trimming were determined from the DNA. This sample carries 95,000 to 150,000 clones, around 82% of them seen once, and the ten largest clones take about 6.3%. This CDR3 is 13 amino acids long. V lost 0 bases, J lost 5 bases, and 6 bases lay in between. Germline values: CDR1 SGHRS, CDR2 YFSETQ. This clone was counted between two and nine times.

The chain couples TRBV5-1 to TRBJ2-1, with TRBD1 as a possible D gene (5 bases). This TCR was sampled from an older man with active or convalescent COVID-19. The sample comprised peripheral blood. CDR3 DNA: TGCGCCAGCAGCTTGGGGGGCGACAATGAGCAGTTCTTC. Amino acid sequence: CASSLGGDNEQFF.